This T cell receptor beta chain was sequenced in a study of shared clonotypes between healthy human individuals. An even split of each subset's genomic DNA across several immunoSEQ plates was performed. Produced via immunoSEQ multiplex PCR; TCRdb's table is partial and in-frame only. The sample lists around 1.1 million clones, about 80% occurring once. Comments on this clone: Its antigen is not known.

Whole-study results and caveats: Generally, naive subsets came out with larger estimated richness than memory subsets. The authors expected sequencing depth to affect clonotype sharing among donors. The naive CD4 repertoires of several donors were compared, and roughly 5.1% of clonotypes were shared.

Germline CDR1 and CDR2: SEHNR and FQNEAQ (reference sequence). The CDR3 runs to 14 residues. V was pared by 5 bases and J by 0 bases, with 9 bases between. Material for sequencing was memory CD4+ T cells from PBMCs. Subset denoted: CD45RA-negative fraction. The chain couples TRBV7-9 to TRBJ2-3; D not certain. This clonotype originated in a man between 18 and 35 years old in good health. Some clones in this sample may be carry-over from other donors' samples. CDR3 region: CASSVMSSTDTQYF. The CDR3 DNA sequence: TGTGCCAGCAGCGTGATGTCTAGCACAGATACGCAGTATTTT. Supplemented by reference TRBV7-9 and TRBJ2-3, the full variable domain reads DTGVSQNPRHKITKRGQNVTFRCDPISEHNRLYWYRQTLGQGPEFLTYFQNEAQLEKSRLLSDRFSAERPKGSFSTLEIQRTEQGDSAMYLCASSVMSSTDTQYFGPGTRLTVL.